Here is one T cell receptor beta chain with its context. The target antigen is unknown. At the DNA level, this CDR3 is encoded by other sequences in the same sample as well. This record comes from a study of shared clonotypes between healthy human individuals. Execution of the assay was at deep level. Per the original data handling: There were no quality scores in the junction-only immunoSEQ sequences, so filtering differed. The assay was immunoSEQ multiplex PCR, and TCRdb's table has in-frame clones only and misses some. V and J calls and clone size are copied from that table; D and trimming were computed from the DNA. The sample carries approximately 2.4 million clones, around 95% recorded once. CDR1 is LGHNA and CDR2 is YSLEER in the germline V gene. With 4 bases clipped from V and 4 bases from J, the junction kept 7 bases outside the gene matches. The length of the CDR3 is 15 residues. Study results and caveats: Rarefaction indicated that sorted-subset sequencing remained incomplete although depth was large. Sampling was confined to blood; repertoires within tissues likely differ.

The source of this sequence is a young man in good health. The rearrangement joins TRBV4-3 to TRBJ1-5, with TRBD1 matching over 7 bases. The sample taken for sequencing was naive CD4+ T cells sorted from blood. The subset here: CD45RA+ positively selected. The CDR3 sequence is CASSPIMTGNQPQHF. The DNA for the CDR3 is TGCGCCAGCAGCCCGATAATGACAGGGAATCAGCCCCAGCATTTT.